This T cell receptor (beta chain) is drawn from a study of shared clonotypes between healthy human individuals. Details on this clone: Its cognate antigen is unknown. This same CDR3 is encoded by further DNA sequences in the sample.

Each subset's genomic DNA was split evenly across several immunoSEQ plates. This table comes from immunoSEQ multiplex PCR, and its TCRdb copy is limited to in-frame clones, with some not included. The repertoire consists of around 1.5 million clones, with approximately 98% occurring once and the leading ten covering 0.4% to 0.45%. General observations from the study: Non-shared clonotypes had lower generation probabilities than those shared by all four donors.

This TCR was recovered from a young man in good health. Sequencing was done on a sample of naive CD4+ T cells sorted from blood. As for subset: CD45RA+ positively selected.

The CDR3 protein is CASSVLSSTDTQYF. CDR3 sequence (DNA): TGTGCCAGCAGCGTGCTTTCAAGCACAGATACGCAGTATTTT. The chain recombines TRBV9 with TRBJ2-3; no clear D gene. Germline values: CDR1 SGDLS, CDR2 YYNGEE. The CDR3 extends over 14 amino acids. V shed 2 bases and J shed 0 bases, with 7 bases lying between them.